This T cell receptor beta chain was identified during a study of T cell responses to AZD1222 COVID-19 vaccine. Broader study findings: Rises in breadth and depth of Spike-specific TCRs came after two AZD1222 doses. Seropositivity was recorded at baseline in only 6 or 7 AZD1222 recipients. The reported proportion of spike-specific TCRs targeting unmutated variant regions was nearly half. Researchers took repertoire samples only after the peak T cell response had come.

Assay: immunoSEQ multiplex PCR; the TCRdb copy retains only in-frame clones and omits some. The sample gives some 180,000 clones, around 93% of which show up once; roughly 1% is in the top ten. Comments on this clone: What it binds is not known.

The clonotype was recovered from an adult who received the MenACWY meningococcal vaccine as a control. Source: peripheral blood, taken 28 days after the second dose of the MenACWY control vaccine.

The CDR3 spells CASSEGTGRLNTEAFF. CDR3 DNA sequence: TGTGCCAGCAGCGAAGGGACAGGGAGGCTGAACACTGAAGCTTTCTTT. The chain links TRBV11-2 to TRBJ1-1; 9 bases align to TRBD1. CDR3 length: 16 amino acids. The trim removed 5 bases at V and 0 bases at J, leaving 7 bases unmatched. Germline V gene sequence: CDR1 SGHAT, CDR2 FQNNGV.